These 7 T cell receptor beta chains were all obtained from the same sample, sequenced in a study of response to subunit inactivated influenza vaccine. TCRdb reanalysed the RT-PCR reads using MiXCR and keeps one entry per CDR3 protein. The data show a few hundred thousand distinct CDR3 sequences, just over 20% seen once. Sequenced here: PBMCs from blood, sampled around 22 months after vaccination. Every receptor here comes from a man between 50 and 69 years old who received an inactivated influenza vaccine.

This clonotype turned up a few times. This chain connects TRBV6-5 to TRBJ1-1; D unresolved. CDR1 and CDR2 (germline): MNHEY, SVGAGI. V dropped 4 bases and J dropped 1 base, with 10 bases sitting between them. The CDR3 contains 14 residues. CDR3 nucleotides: TGTGCCAGCAGTTTACGACACCGGAACACTGAAGCTTTCTTT. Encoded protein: CASSLRHRNTEAFF.

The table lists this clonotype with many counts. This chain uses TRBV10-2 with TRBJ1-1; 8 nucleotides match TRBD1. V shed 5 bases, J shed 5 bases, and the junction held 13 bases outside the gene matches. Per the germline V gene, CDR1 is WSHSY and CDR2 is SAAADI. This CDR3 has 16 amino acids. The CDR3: CASSFVRGHLATEAFF. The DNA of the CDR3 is TGCGCCAGCAGTTTCGTCAGGGGGCATCTCGCAACTGAAGCTTTCTTT.

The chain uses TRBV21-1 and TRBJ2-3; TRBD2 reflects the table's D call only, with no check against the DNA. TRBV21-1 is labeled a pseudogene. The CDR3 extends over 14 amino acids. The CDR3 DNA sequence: TGTGCCAGCCTACGGGACTCCAGCACAGATACGCAGTATTTT. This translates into CASLRDSSTDTQYF.

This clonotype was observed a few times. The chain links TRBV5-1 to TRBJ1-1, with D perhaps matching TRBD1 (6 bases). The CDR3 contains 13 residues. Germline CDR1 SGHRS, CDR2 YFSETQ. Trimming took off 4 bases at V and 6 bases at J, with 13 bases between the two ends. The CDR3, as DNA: TGCGCCAGCAGCATTACAGGGAGCCCTGAAGCTTTCTTT. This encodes CASSITGSPEAFF.

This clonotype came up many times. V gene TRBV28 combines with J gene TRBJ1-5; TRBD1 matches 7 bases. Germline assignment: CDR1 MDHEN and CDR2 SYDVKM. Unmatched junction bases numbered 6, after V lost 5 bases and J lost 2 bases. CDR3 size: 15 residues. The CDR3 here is CASSPQGLGNQPQHF. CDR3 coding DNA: TGTGCCAGCAGTCCACAGGGGTTGGGCAATCAGCCCCAGCATTTT.

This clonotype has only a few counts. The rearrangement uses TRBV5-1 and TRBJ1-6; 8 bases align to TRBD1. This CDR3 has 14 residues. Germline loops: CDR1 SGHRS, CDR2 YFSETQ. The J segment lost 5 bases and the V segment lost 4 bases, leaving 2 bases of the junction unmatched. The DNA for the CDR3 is TGCGCCAGCAGCGGGGGACAGGATAATTCACCCCTCCACTTT. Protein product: CASSGGQDNSPLHF.

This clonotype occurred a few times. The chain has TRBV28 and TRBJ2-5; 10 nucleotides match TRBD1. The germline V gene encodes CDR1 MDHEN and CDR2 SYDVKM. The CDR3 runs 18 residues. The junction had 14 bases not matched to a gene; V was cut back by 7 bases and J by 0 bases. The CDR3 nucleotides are TGTGCCAGCAAAAAACCGGGACAGGGGATCGTGTACCAAGAGACCCAGTACTTC. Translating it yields CASKKPGQGIVYQETQYF.